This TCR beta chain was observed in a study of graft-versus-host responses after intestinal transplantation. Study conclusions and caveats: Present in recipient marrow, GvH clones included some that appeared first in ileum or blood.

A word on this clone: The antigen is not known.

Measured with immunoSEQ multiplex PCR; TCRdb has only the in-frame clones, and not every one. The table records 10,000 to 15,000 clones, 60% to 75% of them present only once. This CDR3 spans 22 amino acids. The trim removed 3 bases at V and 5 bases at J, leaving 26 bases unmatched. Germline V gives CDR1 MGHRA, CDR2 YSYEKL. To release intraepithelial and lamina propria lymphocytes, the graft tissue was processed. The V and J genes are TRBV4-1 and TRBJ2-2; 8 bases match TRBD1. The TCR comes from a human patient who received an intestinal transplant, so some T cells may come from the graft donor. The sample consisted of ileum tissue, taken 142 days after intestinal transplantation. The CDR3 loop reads CASSQELQGRGRLGVKTGELFF. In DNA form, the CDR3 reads TGCGCCAGCAGCCAGGAGTTGCAGGGCAGGGGGCGACTAGGGGTAAAGACCGGGGAGCTGTTTTTT.